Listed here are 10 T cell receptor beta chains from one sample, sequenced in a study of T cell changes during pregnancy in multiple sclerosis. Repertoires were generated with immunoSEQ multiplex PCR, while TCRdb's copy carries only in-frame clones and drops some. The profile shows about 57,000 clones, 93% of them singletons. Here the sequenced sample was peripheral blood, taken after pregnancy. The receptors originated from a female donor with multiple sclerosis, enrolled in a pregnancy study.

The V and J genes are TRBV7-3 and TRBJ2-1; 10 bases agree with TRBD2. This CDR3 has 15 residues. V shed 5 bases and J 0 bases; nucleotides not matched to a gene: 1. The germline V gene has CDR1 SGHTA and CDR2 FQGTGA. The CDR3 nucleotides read TGTGCCAGCAGCCCTAGCGGGAGCTCCTACAATGAGCAGTTCTTC. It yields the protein CASSPSGSSYNEQFF. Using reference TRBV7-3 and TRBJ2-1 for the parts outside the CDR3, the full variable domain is GAGVSQTPSNKVTEKGKYVELRCDPISGHTALYWYRQSLGQGPEFLIYFQGTGAADDSGLPNDRFFAVRPEGSVSTLKIQRTERGDSAVYLCASSPSGSSYNEQFFGPGTRLTVL.

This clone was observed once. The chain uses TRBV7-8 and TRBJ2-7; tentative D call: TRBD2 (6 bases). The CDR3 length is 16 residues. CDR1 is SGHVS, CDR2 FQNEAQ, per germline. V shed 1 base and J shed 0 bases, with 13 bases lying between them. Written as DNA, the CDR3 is TGTGCCAGCAGCTTAGTCGGGGGTGTGAGCTCCTACGAGCAGTACTTC. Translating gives CASSLVGGVSSYEQYF. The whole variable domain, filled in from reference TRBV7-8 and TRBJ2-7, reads GAGVSQSPRYKVAKRGQDVALRCDPISGHVSLFWYQQALGQGPEFLTYFQNEAQLDKSGLPSDRFFAERPEGSVSTLKIQRTQQEDSAVYLCASSLVGGVSSYEQYFGPGTRLTVT.

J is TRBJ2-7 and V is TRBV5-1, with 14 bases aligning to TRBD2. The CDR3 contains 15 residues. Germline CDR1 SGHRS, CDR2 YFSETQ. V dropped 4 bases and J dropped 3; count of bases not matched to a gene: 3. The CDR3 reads CASSPTSGRVYEQYF. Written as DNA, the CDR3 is TGCGCCAGCAGCCCGACTAGCGGGAGGGTCTACGAGCAGTACTTC.

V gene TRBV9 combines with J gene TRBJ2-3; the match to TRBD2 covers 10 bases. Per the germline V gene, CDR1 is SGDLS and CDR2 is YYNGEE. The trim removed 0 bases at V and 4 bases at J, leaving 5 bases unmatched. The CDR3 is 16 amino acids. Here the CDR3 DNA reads TGTGCCAGCAGCGTAGAAGAGCGGGAGGGCCCAGATACGCAGTATTTT. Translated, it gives CASSVEEREGPDTQYF.

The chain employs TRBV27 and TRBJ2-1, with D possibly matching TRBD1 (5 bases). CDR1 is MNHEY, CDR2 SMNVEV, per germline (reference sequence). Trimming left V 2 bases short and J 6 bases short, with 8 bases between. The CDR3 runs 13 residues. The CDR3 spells CASSLTGINEQFF. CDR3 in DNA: TGTGCCAGCAGTTTAACAGGTATCAATGAGCAGTTCTTC.

The CDR3 sequence is CASSQDTGYNEKLFF. Here the CDR3 DNA reads TGCGCCAGCAGCCAAGATACAGGGTATAATGAAAAACTGTTTTTT. The gene calls are TRBV4-3 and TRBJ1-4; D is perhaps TRBD1 (6 bases). Germline V gene lookup returns CDR1 LGHNA and CDR2 YSLEER. V was pared by 0 bases and J by 4 bases, with 9 bases between. This CDR3 contains 15 residues.

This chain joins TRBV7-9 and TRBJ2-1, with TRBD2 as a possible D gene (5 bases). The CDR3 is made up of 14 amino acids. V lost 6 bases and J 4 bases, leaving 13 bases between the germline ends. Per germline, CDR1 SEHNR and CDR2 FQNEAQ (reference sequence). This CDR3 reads CASSRATGYNEQFF. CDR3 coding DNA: TGTGCCAGCAGTCGGGCGACGGGGTACAATGAGCAGTTCTTC.

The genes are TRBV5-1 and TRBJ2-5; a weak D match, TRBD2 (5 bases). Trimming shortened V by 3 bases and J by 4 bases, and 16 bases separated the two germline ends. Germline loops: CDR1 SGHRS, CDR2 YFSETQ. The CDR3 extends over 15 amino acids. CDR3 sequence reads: CASSSRGLGSETQYF. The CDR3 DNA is TGCGCCAGCAGCTCCCGGGGTTTAGGTTCAGAGACCCAGTACTTC.

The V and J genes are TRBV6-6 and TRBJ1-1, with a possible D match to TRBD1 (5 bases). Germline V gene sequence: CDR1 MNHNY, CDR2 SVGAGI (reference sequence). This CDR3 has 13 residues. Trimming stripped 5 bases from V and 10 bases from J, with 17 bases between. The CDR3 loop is CASSPPGSGGAFF. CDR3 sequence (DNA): TGTGCCAGCAGTCCTCCTGGATCGGGGGGAGCTTTCTTT.

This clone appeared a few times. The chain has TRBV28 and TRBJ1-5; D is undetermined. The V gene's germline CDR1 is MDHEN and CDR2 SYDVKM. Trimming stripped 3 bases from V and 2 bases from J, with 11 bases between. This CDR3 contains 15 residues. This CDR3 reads CASSFGRSGNQPQHF. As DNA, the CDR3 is TGTGCCAGCAGTTTTGGGCGTTCGGGCAATCAGCCCCAGCATTTT.